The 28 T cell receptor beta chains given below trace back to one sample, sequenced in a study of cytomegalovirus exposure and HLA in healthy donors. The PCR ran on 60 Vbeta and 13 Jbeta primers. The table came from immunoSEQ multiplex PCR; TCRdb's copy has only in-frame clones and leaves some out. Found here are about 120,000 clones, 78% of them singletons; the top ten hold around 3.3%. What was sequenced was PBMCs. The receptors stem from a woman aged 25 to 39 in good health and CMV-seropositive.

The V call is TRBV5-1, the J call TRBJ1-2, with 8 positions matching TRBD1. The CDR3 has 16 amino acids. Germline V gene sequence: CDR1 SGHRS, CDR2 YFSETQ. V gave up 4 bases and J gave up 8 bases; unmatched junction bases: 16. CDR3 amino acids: CASSPNPDRAQKGYTF. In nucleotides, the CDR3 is TGCGCCAGCAGCCCAAATCCGGACAGGGCGCAGAAGGGCTACACCTTC.

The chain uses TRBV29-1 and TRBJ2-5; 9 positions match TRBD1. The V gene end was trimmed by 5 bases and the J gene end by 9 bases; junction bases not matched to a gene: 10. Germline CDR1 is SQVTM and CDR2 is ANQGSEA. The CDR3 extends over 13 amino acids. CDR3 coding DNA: TGCAGCGTTCGGGTGGGACAGGGCTTGGCCCAGTACTTC. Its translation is CSVRVGQGLAQYF.

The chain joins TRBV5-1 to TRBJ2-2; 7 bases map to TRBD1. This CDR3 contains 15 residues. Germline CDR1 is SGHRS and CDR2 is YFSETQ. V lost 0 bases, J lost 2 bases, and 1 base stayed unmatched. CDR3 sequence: CASSLEGANTGELFF. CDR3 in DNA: TGCGCCAGCAGCTTGGAGGGGGCTAACACCGGGGAGCTGTTTTTT.

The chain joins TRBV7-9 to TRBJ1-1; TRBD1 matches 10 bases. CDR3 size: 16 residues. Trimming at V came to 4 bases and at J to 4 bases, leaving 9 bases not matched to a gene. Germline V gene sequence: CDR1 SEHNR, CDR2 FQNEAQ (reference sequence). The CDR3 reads CASSSSGQGVATEAFF. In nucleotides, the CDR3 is TGTGCCAGCAGCTCAAGCGGACAGGGGGTGGCCACTGAAGCTTTCTTT. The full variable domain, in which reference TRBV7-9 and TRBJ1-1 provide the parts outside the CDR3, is DTGVSQNPRHKITKRGQNVTFRCDPISEHNRLYWYRQTLGQGPEFLTYFQNEAQLEKSRLLSDRFSAERPKGSFSTLEIQRTEQGDSAMYLCASSSSGQGVATEAFFGQGTRLTVV.

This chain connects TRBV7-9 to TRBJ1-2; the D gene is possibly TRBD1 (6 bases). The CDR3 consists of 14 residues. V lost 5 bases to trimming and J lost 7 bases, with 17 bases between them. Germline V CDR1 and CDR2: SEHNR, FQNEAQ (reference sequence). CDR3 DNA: TGTGCCAGCAGCCCCCAGGACAGCCGAGGTGGCTACACCTTC. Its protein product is CASSPQDSRGGYTF.

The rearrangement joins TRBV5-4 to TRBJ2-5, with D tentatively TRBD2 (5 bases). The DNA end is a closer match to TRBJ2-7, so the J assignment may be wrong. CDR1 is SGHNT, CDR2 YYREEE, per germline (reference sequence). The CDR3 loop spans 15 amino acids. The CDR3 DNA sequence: TGTGCCAGCAGCCTCGAGAGAGGGAGCTCCTACGAGCAGTACTTC. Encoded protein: CASSLERGSSYEQYF.

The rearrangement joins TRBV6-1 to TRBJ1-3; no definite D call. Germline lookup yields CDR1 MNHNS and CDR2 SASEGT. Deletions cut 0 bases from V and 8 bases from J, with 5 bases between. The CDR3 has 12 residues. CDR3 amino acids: CASSEAGHTIYF. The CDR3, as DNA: TGTGCCAGCAGTGAAGCGGGCCACACCATATATTTT.

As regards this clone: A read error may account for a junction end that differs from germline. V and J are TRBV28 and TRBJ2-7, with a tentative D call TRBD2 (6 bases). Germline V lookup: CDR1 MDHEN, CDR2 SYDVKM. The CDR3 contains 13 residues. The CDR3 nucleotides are TGTGTCAGCAGGCCCGGGGGAAGGTACGAGCAGTACTTC. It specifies CVSRPGGRYEQYF.

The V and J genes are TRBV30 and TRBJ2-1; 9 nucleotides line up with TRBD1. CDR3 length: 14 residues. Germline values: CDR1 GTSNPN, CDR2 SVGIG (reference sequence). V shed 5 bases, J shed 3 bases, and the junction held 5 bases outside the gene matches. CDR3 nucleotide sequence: TGTGCCTGGGGACAGGGGTACGGCTACAATGAGCAGTTCTTC. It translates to CAWGQGYGYNEQFF. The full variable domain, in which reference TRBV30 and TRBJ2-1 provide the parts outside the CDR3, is SQTIHQWPATLVQPVGSPLSLECTVEGTSNPNLYWYRQAAGRGLQLLFYSVGIGQISSEVPQNLSASRPQDRQFILSSKKLLLSDSGFYLCAWGQGYGYNEQFFGPGTRLTVL.

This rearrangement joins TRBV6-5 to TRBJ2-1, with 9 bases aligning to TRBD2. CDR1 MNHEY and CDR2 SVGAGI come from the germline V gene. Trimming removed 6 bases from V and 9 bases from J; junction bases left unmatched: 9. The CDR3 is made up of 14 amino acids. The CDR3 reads CASSASGVRVEQFF. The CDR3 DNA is TGTGCCAGCAGCGCTAGCGGGGTCAGGGTTGAGCAGTTCTTC.

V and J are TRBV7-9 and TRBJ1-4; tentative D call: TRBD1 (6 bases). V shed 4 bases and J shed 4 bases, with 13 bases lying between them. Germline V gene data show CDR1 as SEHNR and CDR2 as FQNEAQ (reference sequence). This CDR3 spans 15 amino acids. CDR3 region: CASSSGGGGNEKLFF. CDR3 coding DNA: TGTGCCAGCAGCTCGGGGGGGGGCGGTAATGAAAAACTGTTTTTT.

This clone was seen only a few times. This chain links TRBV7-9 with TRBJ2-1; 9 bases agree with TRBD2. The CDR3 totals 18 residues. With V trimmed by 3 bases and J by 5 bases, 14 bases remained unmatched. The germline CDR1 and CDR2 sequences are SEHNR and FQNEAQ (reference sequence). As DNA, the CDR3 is TGTGCCAGCAGCTTGGGGGCGGGGGGGCCTAATGTGGACAATGAGCAGTTCTTC. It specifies CASSLGAGGPNVDNEQFF.

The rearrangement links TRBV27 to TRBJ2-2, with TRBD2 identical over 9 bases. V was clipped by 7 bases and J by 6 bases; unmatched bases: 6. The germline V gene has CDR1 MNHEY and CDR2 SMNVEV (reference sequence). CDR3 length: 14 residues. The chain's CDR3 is CASKPSGVAGELFF. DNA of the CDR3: TGTGCCAGCAAGCCTAGCGGGGTAGCCGGGGAGCTGTTTTTT.

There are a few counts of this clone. CDR3 coding DNA: TGTGCCAGCAGCCAGACAGTCCTGGGGGATACGCAGTATTTT. Translation gives CASSQTVLGDTQYF. The chain recombines TRBV5-6 with TRBJ2-3; tentatively, D is TRBD1 (5 bases). Germline values: CDR1 SGHDT, CDR2 YYEEEE. The length of the CDR3 is 14 residues. The V gene lost 4 bases and the J gene lost 6 bases, with 15 bases spanning the gap.

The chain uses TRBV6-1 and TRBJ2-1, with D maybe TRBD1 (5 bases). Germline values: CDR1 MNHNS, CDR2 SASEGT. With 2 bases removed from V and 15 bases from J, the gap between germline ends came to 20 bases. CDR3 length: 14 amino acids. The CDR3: CASSEQRTNTQGFF. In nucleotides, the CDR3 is TGTGCCAGCAGTGAACAGAGAACCAATACCCAGGGGTTCTTC.

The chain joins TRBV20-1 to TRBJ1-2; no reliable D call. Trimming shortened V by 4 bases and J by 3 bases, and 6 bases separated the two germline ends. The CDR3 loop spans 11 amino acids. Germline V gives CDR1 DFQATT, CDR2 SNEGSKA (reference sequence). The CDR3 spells CSATGDYGYTF. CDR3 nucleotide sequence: TGCAGTGCTACCGGGGACTATGGCTACACCTTC.

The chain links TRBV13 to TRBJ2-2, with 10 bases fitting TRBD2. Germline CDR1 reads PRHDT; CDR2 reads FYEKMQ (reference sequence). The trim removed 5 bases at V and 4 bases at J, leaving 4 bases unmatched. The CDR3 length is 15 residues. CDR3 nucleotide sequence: TGTGCCAGCAGCAAAACTAGCGGGGTCACCGGGGAGCTGTTTTTT. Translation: CASSKTSGVTGELFF.

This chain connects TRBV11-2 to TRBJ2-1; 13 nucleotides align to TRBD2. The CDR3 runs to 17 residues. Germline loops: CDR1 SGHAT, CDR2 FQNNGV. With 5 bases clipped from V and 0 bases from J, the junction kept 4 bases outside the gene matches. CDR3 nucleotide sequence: TGTGCCAGCAGCCCTTGGACTAGCGGGGGCTCCTACAATGAGCAGTTCTTC. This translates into CASSPWTSGGSYNEQFF. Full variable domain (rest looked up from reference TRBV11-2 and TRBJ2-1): EAGVAQSPRYKIIEKRQSVAFWCNPISGHATLYWYQQILGQGPKLLIQFQNNGVVDDSQLPKDRFSAERLKGVDSTLKIQPAKLEDSAVYLCASSPWTSGGSYNEQFFGPGTRLTVL.

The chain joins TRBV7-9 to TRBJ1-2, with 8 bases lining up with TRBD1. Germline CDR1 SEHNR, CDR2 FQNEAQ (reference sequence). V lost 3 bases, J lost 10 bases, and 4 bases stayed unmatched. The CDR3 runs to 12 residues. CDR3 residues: CASSFDRGDYTF. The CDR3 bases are TGTGCCAGCAGCTTTGACAGGGGAGACTACACCTTC.

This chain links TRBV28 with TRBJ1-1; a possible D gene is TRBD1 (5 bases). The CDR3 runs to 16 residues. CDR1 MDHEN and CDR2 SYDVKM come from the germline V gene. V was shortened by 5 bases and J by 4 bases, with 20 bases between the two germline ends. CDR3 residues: CASSNTGKGTATEAFF. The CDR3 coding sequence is TGTGCCAGCAGTAATACAGGAAAGGGTACGGCCACTGAAGCTTTCTTT.

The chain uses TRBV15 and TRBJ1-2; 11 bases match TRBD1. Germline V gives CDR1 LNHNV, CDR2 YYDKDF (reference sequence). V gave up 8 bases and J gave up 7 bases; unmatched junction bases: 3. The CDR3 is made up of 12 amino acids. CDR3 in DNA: TGTGCCACCGGACAGGGGGCGTCTGGCTACACCTTC. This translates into CATGQGASGYTF.

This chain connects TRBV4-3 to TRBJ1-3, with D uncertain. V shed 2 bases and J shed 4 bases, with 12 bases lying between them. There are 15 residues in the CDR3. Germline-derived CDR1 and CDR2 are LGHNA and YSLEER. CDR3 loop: CASSQTGSKGNTIYF. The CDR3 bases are TGCGCCAGCAGCCAAACCGGGTCGAAGGGAAACACCATATATTTT.

The CDR3 DNA is TGTGCCAGCAGCGCAGTCGGGGGGACTAGTACAGATACGCAGTATTTT. It specifies CASSAVGGTSTDTQYF. The J gene is TRBJ2-3, the V gene TRBV9; 8 bases align to TRBD2. The CDR3 length is 16 residues. V shed 3 bases and J 3 bases; nucleotides not matched to a gene: 9. Germline V gives CDR1 SGDLS, CDR2 YYNGEE.

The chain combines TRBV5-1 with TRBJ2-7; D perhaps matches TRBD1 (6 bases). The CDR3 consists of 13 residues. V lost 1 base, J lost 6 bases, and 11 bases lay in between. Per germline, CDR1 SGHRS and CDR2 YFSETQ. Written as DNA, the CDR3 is TGCGCCAGCAGCTTGAGACAGGACTCCGAGCAGTACTTC. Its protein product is CASSLRQDSEQYF.

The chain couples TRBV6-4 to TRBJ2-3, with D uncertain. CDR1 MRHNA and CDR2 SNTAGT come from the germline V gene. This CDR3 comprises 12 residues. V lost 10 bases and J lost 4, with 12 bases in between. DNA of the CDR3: TGTGCCACCTCAAACCGGGCAGATACGCAGTATTTT. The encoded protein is CATSNRADTQYF.

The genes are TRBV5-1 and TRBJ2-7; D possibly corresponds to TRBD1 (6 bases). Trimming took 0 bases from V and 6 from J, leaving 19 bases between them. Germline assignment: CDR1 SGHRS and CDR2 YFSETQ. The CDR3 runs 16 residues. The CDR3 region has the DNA TGCGCCAGCAGCTTGGCCGGGACAACCAAAACCCTCGAGCAGTACTTC. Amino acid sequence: CASSLAGTTKTLEQYF.

CDR3 loop: CASTGPSPNQPQHF. The CDR3 bases are TGTGCCAGCACAGGCCCTTCCCCCAATCAGCCCCAGCATTTT. This chain joins TRBV6-8 and TRBJ1-5; D is ambiguous. The germline V gene has CDR1 MNHGY and CDR2 SAAAGT. V dropped 7 bases and J dropped 3 bases, with 13 bases sitting between them. CDR3 length: 14 residues.

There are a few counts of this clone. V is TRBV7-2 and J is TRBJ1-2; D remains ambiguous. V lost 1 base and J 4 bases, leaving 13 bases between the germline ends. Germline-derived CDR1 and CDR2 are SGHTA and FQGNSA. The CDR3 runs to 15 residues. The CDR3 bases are TGTGCCAGCAGCTTAGTGAACAACAGAGTCTATGGCTACACCTTC. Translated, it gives CASSLVNNRVYGYTF.